A single sample gave rise to the 29 T cell receptor beta chains below, sequenced in a study of cytomegalovirus exposure and HLA in healthy donors. PCR employed 60 Vbeta and 13 Jbeta primers. TCRdb keeps only in-frame clones here, not all; method: immunoSEQ multiplex PCR. The top ten hold approximately 3.9% of the sample, which has 95,000 or so clones, 81% seen once. Sequencing was done on a sample of PBMCs. The source of these receptors is a woman aged 70-85 years in good health and CMV-seropositive.

V usage is TRBV29-1 and J usage is TRBJ2-3, with 7 bases aligning to TRBD1. CDR3 length equals 14 residues. The junction had 8 bases not matched to a gene; V was cut back by 7 bases and J by 1 base. Per germline, CDR1 SQVTM and CDR2 ANQGSEA. DNA for the CDR3: TGCAGCGGGCTAGGGACAGCTGGCACAGATACGCAGTATTTT. This encodes CSGLGTAGTDTQYF.

This clone was recorded only once. The rearrangement links TRBV9 to TRBJ2-5, with 9 bases aligning to TRBD2. J lost 5 bases, V lost 2 bases, and 10 bases had no gene match. There are 16 residues in the CDR3. Germline V gives CDR1 SGDLS, CDR2 YYNGEE. CDR3 nucleotides: TGTGCCAGCAGCGTGGGTGCGGGGGGGCTGGGGGAGACCCAGTACTTC. It codes for CASSVGAGGLGETQYF.

The rearrangement uses TRBV15 and TRBJ2-1, with 7 nucleotides matching TRBD2. This CDR3 spans 19 amino acids. Trimming removed 4 bases from V and 0 bases from J; junction bases left unmatched: 15. Germline CDR1 is LNHNV and CDR2 is YYDKDF (reference sequence). CDR3 loop: CATSKAIYVGGSSYNEQFF. The CDR3 bases are TGTGCCACCAGCAAAGCAATTTATGTGGGGGGGAGCTCCTACAATGAGCAGTTCTTC. The entire variable domain, with the rest obtained from reference TRBV15 and TRBJ2-1, is as follows: DAMVIQNPRYQVTQFGKPVTLSCSQTLNHNVMYWYQQKSSQAPKLLFHYYDKDFNNEADTPDNFQSRRPNTSFCFLDIRSPGLGDTAMYLCATSKAIYVGGSSYNEQFFGPGTRLTVL.

J is TRBJ2-3 and V is TRBV11-2; TRBD1 matches 8 bases. The CDR3 sequence is 17 residues long. Germline V gene lookup returns CDR1 SGHAT and CDR2 FQNNGV. With 4 bases clipped from V and 5 bases from J, the junction kept 14 bases outside the gene matches. For the CDR3, the DNA is TGTGCCAGCAGCTCCCGCTGGGGGGCAGGGGGCGGAGATACGCAGTATTTT. It yields the protein CASSSRWGAGGGDTQYF.

The chain combines TRBV7-2 with TRBJ1-3; D is unresolved. The CDR3 is 15 residues long. Trimming took off 5 bases at V and 2 bases at J, with 13 bases between the two ends. The germline CDR1 and CDR2 sequences are SGHTA and FQGNSA. DNA for the CDR3: TGTGCCAGCAGCCCACGTCCTCTAGCTGGAAACACCATATATTTT. Amino acid sequence: CASSPRPLAGNTIYF.

The V gene is TRBV6-5, the J gene TRBJ1-2, with a weak D call TRBD1 (5 bases). This CDR3 is built from 12 residues. CDR1 and CDR2 from the germline V gene are MNHEY and SVGAGI. V was shortened by 9 bases and J by 5 bases, with 13 bases between the two germline ends. This CDR3 reads CASTGRGYGYTF. The DNA of the CDR3 is TGTGCCAGTACCGGTCGGGGGTATGGCTACACCTTC.

V and J are TRBV5-4 and TRBJ2-3; tentative D call: TRBD2 (6 bases). The CDR3 totals 15 residues. The germline gives CDR1 SGHNT, CDR2 YYREEE (reference sequence). V lost 2 bases to trimming and J lost 0 bases, with 10 bases between them. CDR3 sequence reads: CASSLGGRSTDTQYF. The CDR3 nucleotides are TGTGCCAGCAGCTTAGGTGGGAGGAGCACAGATACGCAGTATTTT.

V gene TRBV11-3 combines with J gene TRBJ2-1; 13 positions agree with TRBD2. V shed 4 bases, J shed 0 bases, and the junction held 9 bases outside the gene matches. Germline assignment: CDR1 SGHNT and CDR2 YENEEA. This CDR3 region has 19 residues. CDR3 nucleotides: TGTGCCAGCAGCTCGGGACTAGCGGGATCCATCCGCTCCTACAATGAGCAGTTCTTC. This sequence encodes CASSSGLAGSIRSYNEQFF.

This clone appeared once. The genes are TRBV6-6 and TRBJ1-4; possible D gene TRBD1, 5 bases. Trimming cost V 6 bases and J 7 bases, with 15 bases left between them. The CDR3 sequence is 14 residues long. Per the germline V gene, CDR1 is MNHNY and CDR2 is SVGAGI (reference sequence). Here the CDR3 reads CASSRPSGGEKLFF. The CDR3 nucleotides are TGTGCCAGCAGCCGACCGTCGGGGGGTGAAAAACTGTTTTTT.

CDR3 in DNA: TGTGCCATCAGTTTCGCTGGGGCCAACGTCCTGACTTTC. Translated: CAISFAGANVLTF. J is TRBJ2-6 and V is TRBV10-3; no firm D call. This CDR3 is 13 amino acids long. Germline lookup yields CDR1 ENHRY and CDR2 SYGVKD. V lost 5 bases and J lost 2, with 4 bases in between.

The CDR3 loop reads CASSRRRVLEGNQPQHF. The CDR3 coding sequence is TGTGCCAGCAGCAGACGCAGGGTTCTAGAGGGCAATCAGCCCCAGCATTTT. The V gene is TRBV9, the J gene TRBJ1-5; D possibly corresponds to TRBD1 (5 bases). Trimming stripped 4 bases from V and 2 bases from J, with 19 bases between. This CDR3 is built from 17 residues. Germline CDR1 reads SGDLS; CDR2 reads YYNGEE.

The rearrangement uses TRBV29-1 and TRBJ2-1; maybe TRBD2 (5 bases). This CDR3 is 12 amino acids long. CDR1 and CDR2 (germline): SQVTM, ANQGSEA. Trimming shortened V by 7 bases and J by 4 bases, and 11 bases separated the two germline ends. The CDR3 coding sequence is TGCAGCGCTCTGGACTTTTACAATGAGCAGTTCTTC. Encoded protein: CSALDFYNEQFF.

The chain uses TRBV25-1 and TRBJ2-1; D remains unclear. Germline CDR1 MGHDK, CDR2 SYGVNS. The CDR3 runs 12 residues. CDR3 nucleotides: TGTGCTACCCGAGTGTCCTACAATGAGCAGTTCTTC. Translation gives CATRVSYNEQFF.

The genes are TRBV4-2 and TRBJ1-5; D call uncertain. The V end lost 1 base, the J end lost 1 base, and 11 bases lay between the germline ends. Germline assignment: CDR1 LGHNA and CDR2 YNFKEQ. This CDR3 has 16 residues. The CDR3 DNA is TGTGCCAGCAGCCAAGGGTCGCGGGGAAGCAATCAGCCCCAGCATTTT. It codes for CASSQGSRGSNQPQHF.

This clone has only a few counts. The CDR3 region is CASQEVEAFF. DNA of the CDR3: TGTGCCAGCCAAGAGGTTGAAGCTTTCTTT. This chain connects TRBV7-9 to TRBJ1-1; D is uncertain. CDR3 size: 10 residues. Between the trimmed V and J ends, which lost 8 bases and 7 bases, there was a span of 8 bases. CDR1 and CDR2 from the germline V gene are SEHNR and FQNEAQ (reference sequence).

V and J are TRBV7-2 and TRBJ2-5; 8 positions agree with TRBD2. TRBJ2-7 matches the DNA end more closely, so the J call is doubtful. Germline values: CDR1 SGHTA, CDR2 FQGNSA. CDR3 length: 15 residues. The CDR3 DNA is TGTGCCAGCAGCACGGTAGCGGGACCAACGTACGAGCAGTACTTC. Protein: CASSTVAGPTYEQYF.

The chain joins TRBV7-9 to TRBJ1-1; 11 bases map to TRBD1. Trimming took 4 bases from V and 5 from J; bases not matched to a gene: 3. This CDR3 spans 14 amino acids. Germline values: CDR1 SEHNR, CDR2 FQNEAQ (reference sequence). The chain's CDR3 is CASSWGQGETEAFF. The CDR3 nucleotides are TGTGCCAGCAGCTGGGGACAGGGGGAGACTGAAGCTTTCTTT.

The chain combines TRBV30 with TRBJ2-7; D possibly corresponds to TRBD2 (5 bases). V dropped 2 bases and J dropped 2 bases, with 10 bases sitting between them. The CDR3 consists of 13 residues. The germline V gene has CDR1 GTSNPN and CDR2 SVGIG (reference sequence). The CDR3 loop is CAWSLGNTYEQYF. In DNA form, the CDR3 reads TGTGCCTGGAGTCTCGGGAATACCTACGAGCAGTACTTC.

The V call is TRBV7-2, the J call TRBJ2-2; D remains unclear. The length of the CDR3 is 15 residues. V was clipped by 2 bases and J by 3 bases, with 10 bases between them. Germline V CDR1 and CDR2: SGHTA, FQGNSA. Here the CDR3 DNA reads TGTGCCAGCAGCTTAACCCCACATCACACCGGGGAGCTGTTTTTT. Amino acid sequence: CASSLTPHHTGELFF.

This chain links TRBV14 with TRBJ2-1, with 8 bases that match TRBD1. The CDR3 covers 14 residues. J lost 6 bases, V lost 5 bases, and 6 bases had no gene match. Per the germline V gene, CDR1 is SGHDN and CDR2 is FVKESK. The CDR3 nucleotides read TGTGCCAGCAGCACCCGGACAGGGACCAATGAGCAGTTCTTC. Its protein is CASSTRTGTNEQFF.

The chain has TRBV7-2 and TRBJ2-2, with 7 bases identical to TRBD2. The CDR3 extends over 16 amino acids. The ends lost 1 base at V and 5 bases at J; junction bases unmatched: 7. Germline CDR1 SGHTA, CDR2 FQGNSA. In DNA form, the CDR3 reads TGTGCCAGCAGCTTAGTTGCGGGAGTTAGAACCGGGGAGCTGTTTTTT. Protein: CASSLVAGVRTGELFF.

V and J are TRBV5-1 and TRBJ2-3; D is perhaps TRBD1 (6 bases). V was clipped by 3 bases and J by 4 bases, with 15 bases between them. The CDR3 consists of 15 residues. Per germline, CDR1 SGHRS and CDR2 YFSETQ. The CDR3, as DNA: TGCGCCAGCAGCTGGGGGACAACGGCTTCAGATACGCAGTATTTT. This sequence encodes CASSWGTTASDTQYF. The full variable domain, in which reference TRBV5-1 and TRBJ2-3 provide the parts outside the CDR3, is KAGVTQTPRYLIKTRGQQVTLSCSPISGHRSVSWYQQTPGQGLQFLFEYFSETQRNKGNFPGRFSGRQFSNSRSEMNVSTLELGDSALYLCASSWGTTASDTQYFGPGTRLTVL.

This clone has only a few counts. The chain is built from TRBV7-2 and TRBJ2-5; the D gene is possibly TRBD1 (7 bases). From germline, CDR1 is SGHTA and CDR2 FQGNSA. V was clipped by 5 bases and J by 4 bases, with 14 bases between them. This CDR3 has 14 amino acids. The CDR3 DNA reads TGTGCCAGCAGCGGTTACAGGGGAGGAGAGACCCAGTACTTC. Amino acids: CASSGYRGGETQYF. Filled out from reference TRBV7-2 and TRBJ2-5, the complete variable domain reads GAGVSQSPSNKVTEKGKDVELRCDPISGHTALYWYRQSLGQGLEFLIYFQGNSAPDKSGLPSDRFSAERTGGSVSTLTIQRTQQEDSAVYLCASSGYRGGETQYFGPGTRLLVL.

This clone was detected only once. J is TRBJ1-1 and V is TRBV28; 8 positions agree with TRBD1. This CDR3 contains 13 residues. The trim removed 6 bases at V and 7 bases at J, leaving 7 bases unmatched. Germline CDR1 MDHEN, CDR2 SYDVKM. CDR3 nucleotide sequence: TGTGCCAGCAGCGACAGGGGTGGGGTTGAAGCTTTCTTT. It yields the protein CASSDRGGVEAFF. Based on the CDR3 plus reference TRBV28 and TRBJ1-1, the full variable domain is DVKVTQSSRYLVKRTGEKVFLECVQDMDHENMFWYRQDPGLGLRLIYFSYDVKMKEKGDIPEGYSVSREKKERFSLILESASTNQTSMYLCASSDRGGVEAFFGQGTRLTVV.

The rearrangement joins TRBV28 to TRBJ2-7, with TRBD2 matching 8 bases. Looked up from germline, CDR1 is MDHEN and CDR2 is SYDVKM. V trimming: 3 bases; J trimming: 12 bases; junction bases outside the gene matches: 7. This CDR3 is 12 amino acids long. The CDR3 DNA is TGTGCCAGCAGTTTTCGGACTAGCAGATCGTACTTC. Translating it yields CASSFRTSRSYF. The variable domain in full, completed from reference TRBV28 and TRBJ2-7, reads DVKVTQSSRYLVKRTGEKVFLECVQDMDHENMFWYRQDPGLGLRLIYFSYDVKMKEKGDIPEGYSVSREKKERFSLILESASTNQTSMYLCASSFRTSRSYFGPGTRLTVT.

The V and J genes are TRBV6-1 and TRBJ1-2, with 9 bases identical to TRBD1. CDR1 is MNHNS and CDR2 is SASEGT in the germline V gene. V gave up 0 bases and J gave up 6 bases; unmatched junction bases: 5. This CDR3 has 15 amino acids. CDR3 region: CASSEADTGGDGYTF. CDR3 DNA sequence: TGTGCCAGCAGTGAAGCTGATACAGGGGGCGATGGCTACACCTTC.

The V gene is TRBV30, the J gene TRBJ2-1; 10 nucleotides agree with TRBD2. J gave up 7 bases and V 2 bases, and 2 bases lay outside the gene matches. CDR1 is GTSNPN, CDR2 SVGIG, per germline (reference sequence). The CDR3 has 13 residues. CDR3 residues: CAWSSSGSNEQFF. The CDR3 DNA reads as TGTGCCTGGAGTTCTAGCGGGAGTAATGAGCAGTTCTTC.

This clone was detected a few times. The gene calls are TRBV28 and TRBJ1-2; TRBD1 is a possible D gene (5 bases). The CDR3 sequence is 15 residues long. Germline loops: CDR1 MDHEN, CDR2 SYDVKM. V was clipped by 2 bases and J by 1 base, with 11 bases between them. DNA of the CDR3: TGTGCCAGCAGTTTAGGTACGGGGGGTAACTATGGCTACACCTTC. Amino acid sequence: CASSLGTGGNYGYTF.

V and J are TRBV7-2 and TRBJ2-7; TRBD2 matches at 12 bases. This CDR3 is built from 15 residues. In germline, CDR1 is SGHTA, CDR2 FQGNSA. Germline trimming cut 5 bases from V and 2 bases from J; bases unmatched to any gene: 4. The CDR3 DNA sequence: TGTGCCAGCAGCCCGGGGACTAGCGGGCCCTACGAGCAGTACTTC. This translates into CASSPGTSGPYEQYF.